These 4 T cell receptor beta chains were all obtained from the same sample, sequenced in a study of CD8 T cells in Susac syndrome. The authors reverse transcribed roughly 0.5 to 1 ug RNA with random hexamers. TCRdb re-analysed the immunoSEQ multiplex PCR reads in MiXCR, keeping a single row per CDR3 protein. The table lists over 350,000 distinct CDR3 sequences, approximately 85% of them singletons. The specimen sequenced was CD8+ T cells from PBMCs. These receptors all come from a human donor with multiple sclerosis.

V usage is TRBV2 and J usage is TRBJ1-1, with D possibly matching TRBD1 (5 bases). The germline V gene encodes CDR1 SNHLY and CDR2 FYNNEI. CDR3 length equals 14 residues. Deletions cut 7 bases from V and 3 bases from J, with 15 bases between. CDR3 DNA sequence: TGTGCCAGCACTCTGATACAGGCCGACACTGAAGCTTTCTTT. It yields the protein CASTLIQADTEAFF.

Details on this clonotype: A junction boundary mismatches the germline segment, possibly from a read error. This rearrangement joins TRBV12-3 or TRBV12-4 to TRBJ2-1; D not resolved. CDR3 size: 8 residues. The CDR3 DNA reads TGTGCCAGCAGTCCCGGAGTCTTC. This codes for CASSPGVF.

This chain connects TRBV4-1 to TRBJ2-2, with D perhaps TRBD2 (6 bases). The CDR3 is 12 residues long. Germline V gene data show CDR1 as MGHRA and CDR2 as YSYEKL. V lost 10 bases, J lost 7 bases, and 13 bases lay in between. In nucleotides, the CDR3 is TGCGCCACAGGAGGGCGGGGCGGGGAGCTGTTTTTT. This gives the protein CATGGRGGELFF.

V usage is TRBV20-1 and J usage is TRBJ2-3; 8 bases agree with TRBD2. The CDR3 has 16 amino acids. Losses at the gene ends were 4 bases for V and 5 bases for J; bases not matched to a gene: 14. Germline V gives CDR1 DFQATT, CDR2 SNEGSKA (reference sequence). This CDR3 reads CSATGAPSGSVDTQYF. The CDR3 DNA follows: TGCAGTGCTACGGGGGCGCCGAGCGGGAGTGTAGATACGCAGTATTTT.